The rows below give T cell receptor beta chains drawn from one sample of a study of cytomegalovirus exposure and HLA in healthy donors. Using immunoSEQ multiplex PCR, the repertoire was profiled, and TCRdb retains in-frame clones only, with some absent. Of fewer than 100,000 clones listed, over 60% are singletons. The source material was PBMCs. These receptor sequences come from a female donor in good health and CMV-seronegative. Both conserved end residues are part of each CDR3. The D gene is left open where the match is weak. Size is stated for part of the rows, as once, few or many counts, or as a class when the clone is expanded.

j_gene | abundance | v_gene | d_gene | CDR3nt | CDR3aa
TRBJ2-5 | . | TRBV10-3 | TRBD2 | TGTGCCATCAGTGAGGTCCTAGCGGCTGGGACCCAGTACTTC | CAISEVLAAGTQYF
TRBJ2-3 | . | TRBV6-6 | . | TGTGCCAGCAGTTACTCCCAGGCAGATACGCAGTATTTT | CASSYSQADTQYF
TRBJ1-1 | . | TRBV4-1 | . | TGCGCCAGCAGCCAAGATCGGGAAACTGAAGCTTTCTTT | CASSQDRETEAFF
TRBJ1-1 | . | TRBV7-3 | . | TGTGCCAGCAGCTCGACAGAAAACACTGAAGCTTTCTTT | CASSSTENTEAFF
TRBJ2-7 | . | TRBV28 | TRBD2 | TGTGCCAGCAGTTTGAGCGGGAGGGACCGCTACGAGCAGTACTTC | CASSLSGRDRYEQYF
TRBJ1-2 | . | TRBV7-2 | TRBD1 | TGTGCCAGCACCCGGACAGGGGAGGGCTACACCTTC | CASTRTGEGYTF
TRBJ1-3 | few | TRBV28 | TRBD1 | TGTGCCAGCAGTTCGGCGGGACAGGGCTACGGAAACACCATATATTTT | CASSSAGQGYGNTIYF
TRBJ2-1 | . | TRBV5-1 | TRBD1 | TGCGCCAGCAGCGTAGGGGGGACAGGGGCTAGCTCCTACAATGAGCAGTTCTTC | CASSVGGTGASSYNEQFF
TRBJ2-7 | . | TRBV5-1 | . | TGCGCCAGCAGCTTGGCCAATGGGCAGGGCAACGAGCAGTACTTC | CASSLANGQGNEQYF
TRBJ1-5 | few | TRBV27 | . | TGTGCCAGCGGAGGACGGAATCAGCCCCAGCATTTT | CASGGRNQPQHF
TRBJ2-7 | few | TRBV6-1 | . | TGTGCCAGCAGGGTTGGAGGCATTAGATCCTACGAGCAGTACTTC | CASRVGGIRSYEQYF
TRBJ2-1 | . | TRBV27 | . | TGTGCCAGCAGCCCCCCCGGGAGCCAGGCGGATGAGCAGTTCTTC | CASSPPGSQADEQFF
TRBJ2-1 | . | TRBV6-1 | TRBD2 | TGTGCCAGCAGTGAGGCCCATAGCGGGGGGCCGTCTAATGAGCAGTTCTTC | CASSEAHSGGPSNEQFF
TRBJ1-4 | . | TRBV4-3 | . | TGCGCCAGCAGCCAAGATTTGGGGAGTCGCACCGGGCTGTTTTTT | CASSQDLGSRTGLFF
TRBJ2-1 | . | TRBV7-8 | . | TGTGCCAGCAGCTTAGGTGCAGGGCCATGGGCCAATGAGCAGTTCTTC | CASSLGAGPWANEQFF
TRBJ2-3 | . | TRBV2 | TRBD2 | TGTGCCAGCATCCCAACTAGCGGGGGGCCAGATACGCAGTATTTT | CASIPTSGGPDTQYF
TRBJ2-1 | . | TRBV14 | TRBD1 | TGTGCCAGCAGCCAAGATTGGGGGACAGTCCAGTTCTTC | CASSQDWGTVQFF
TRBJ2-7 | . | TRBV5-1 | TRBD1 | TGCGCCAGCAGCTTGGGGGGACAGGGGGCCAACGAGCAGTACTTC | CASSLGGQGANEQYF
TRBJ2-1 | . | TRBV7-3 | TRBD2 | TGTGCCAGCAGCTTACTAGCGGGGACCTACAATGAGCAGTTCTTC | CASSLLAGTYNEQFF
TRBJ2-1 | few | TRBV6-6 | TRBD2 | TGTGCCAGCACCAAACTAGCGTTAGGTGGAAATGAGCAGTTCTTC | CASTKLALGGNEQFF
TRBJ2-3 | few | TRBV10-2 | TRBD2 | TGCGCCACCGAGACTAGCGGGAGCGATACGCAGTATTTT | CATETSGSDTQYF
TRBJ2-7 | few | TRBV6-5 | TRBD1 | TGTGCCAGCAGGGACAGGGGCCACGAGCAGTACTTC | CASRDRGHEQYF
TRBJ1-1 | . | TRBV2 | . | TGTGCCAGCAGTGACAGGGGGAACACTGAAGCTTTCTTT | CASSDRGNTEAFF
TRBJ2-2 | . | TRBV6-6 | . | TGTGCCAGCAGTAAGGGGCTACACCCGAACACCGGGGAGCTGTTTTTT | CASSKGLHPNTGELFF
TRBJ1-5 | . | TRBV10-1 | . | TGCGCCAGTGGTGGGAGGCCCAGCAATCAGCCCCAGCATTTT | CASGGRPSNQPQHF
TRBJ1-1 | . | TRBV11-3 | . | TGTGCCAGCAGCTTAGGATTTTCGGGAATGGGGAACACTGAAGCTTTCTTT | CASSLGFSGMGNTEAFF
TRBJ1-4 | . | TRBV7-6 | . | TGTGCCAGCAGCTTCCGAACAGGGAATGAAAAACTGTTTTTT | CASSFRTGNEKLFF